The 5 T cell receptor beta chains below were found in one sample sequenced in a study of glioma-infiltrating T cells. The iRepertoire nested amplicon-rescue multiplex PCR amplified TCR alpha and beta CDR3s from RNA. TCRdb re-analysed the multiplex PCR reads in MiXCR, keeping a single row per CDR3 protein. The profile shows roughly 100,000 distinct CDR3 sequences, about 30% of them singletons. Specimen: glioma tissue, nonneoplastic brain tissue, or PBMCs (not recorded which). The source of these receptors is a human donor with low-grade glioma or glioblastoma, undergoing nonglioma brain surgery, or in good health (not recorded which).

The chain recombines TRBV4-1 with TRBJ2-1; maybe TRBD2 (6 bases). CDR3 length: 15 residues. V was cut by 3 bases and J by 2 bases, with 11 bases left in between. Looked up from germline, CDR1 is MGHRA and CDR2 is YSYEKL. The CDR3 sequence: CASSQVADTYNEQFF. CDR3 in DNA: TGCGCCAGCAGCCAGGTAGCGGATACCTACAATGAGCAGTTCTTC.

The chain combines TRBV19 with TRBJ1-6, with TRBD1 matching 8 bases. This CDR3 is 14 amino acids long. Germline lookup yields CDR1 LNHDA and CDR2 SQIVND (reference sequence). Trimming took 4 bases from V and 7 from J; bases not matched to a gene: 3. CDR3 amino acids: CASSTTGGNSPLHF. The CDR3 DNA sequence: TGTGCCAGTAGTACAACAGGGGGGAATTCACCCCTCCACTTT.

This clonotype was detected ten times or more. The V and J genes are TRBV27 and TRBJ1-1; D is ambiguous. Germline assignment: CDR1 MNHEY and CDR2 SMNVEV (reference sequence). The CDR3 length is 11 residues. The V end was cut by 8 bases, the J end by 4 bases, with 8 bases between. The chain's CDR3 is CASEFGTEAFF. Here the CDR3 DNA reads TGTGCCAGCGAATTCGGCACTGAAGCTTTCTTT.

The sample holds many counts of this clonotype. The chain combines TRBV19 with TRBJ2-2, with D perhaps matching TRBD1 (5 bases). The CDR3 has 14 residues. CDR1 is LNHDA and CDR2 is SQIVND in the germline V gene (reference sequence). Trimming cost V 10 bases and J 1 base, with 13 bases left between them. Here the CDR3 reads CATLHRRNTGELFF. The CDR3 nucleotides read TGTGCCACCCTCCACAGGAGGAACACCGGGGAGCTGTTTTTT.

J is TRBJ2-7 and V is TRBV3-1; no reliable D call. Germline V gene sequence: CDR1 LGHDT, CDR2 YNNKEL (reference sequence). This CDR3 is built from 12 residues. V shed 4 bases and J shed 6 bases, with 10 bases lying between them. The CDR3 DNA sequence: TGTGCCAGCAGCCTCATTCAAGGCGAGCAGTACTTC. Translating it yields CASSLIQGEQYF.